Presented here are 31 T cell receptor beta chains from one specimen sequenced in a study of T cells expressing NK-cell markers. For each CDR3 protein, TCRdb gives one entry from its re-call of the 5' RACE reads, without DNA. This table lists approximately 550,000 distinct CDR3 sequences. Sequencing input: blood T cells: a sorted CD56 or NKG2C T cell subset, CD4+ or CD8+ T cells, or bulk PBMC T cells (not recorded which). The source of these receptors is a man aged 18 to 29 in good health.

The chain couples TRBV5-1 to TRBJ2-1; TCRdb lists TRBD2, though no DNA is available to test this call. CDR3 size: 14 residues. The germline CDR1 and CDR2 sequences are SGHRS and YFSETQ. CDR3 sequence reads: CASRSRAAANEQFF.

The chain has TRBV4-3 and TRBJ2-7; the TRBD2 assignment by TCRdb is unverifiable without DNA. Germline assignment: CDR1 LGHNA and CDR2 YSLEER. CDR3 length: 17 amino acids. CDR3 sequence reads: CASSQDLAGPTSYEQYF.

The rearrangement uses TRBV21-1 and TRBJ2-4; there is no DNA to check the TCRdb D call of TRBD2. TRBV21-1 is marked as a pseudogene. The CDR3 has 17 residues. The CDR3 loop is CASSVQEAGLAKNIQYF.

The rearrangement uses TRBV6-5 and TRBJ1-6. Germline V gene sequence: CDR1 MNHEY, CDR2 SVGAGI. The CDR3 length is 12 residues. This CDR3 is CASRPVGSPLHF.

The chain links TRBV4-3 to TRBJ1-5; TCRdb names TRBD1, which stays unverified in the absence of DNA. The germline V gene encodes CDR1 LGHNA and CDR2 YSLEER. The length of the CDR3 is 15 residues. Here the CDR3 reads CASSLSVQGFQPQHF.

The rearrangement joins TRBV12-3 or TRBV12-4 to TRBJ1-6. The CDR3 extends over 15 amino acids. The CDR3 spells CASSLEGRGGSPLHF.

The V gene is TRBV24-1, the J gene TRBJ2-1; TCRdb's D call, TRBD2, is unchecked because there is no DNA. The CDR3 is 18 amino acids. Germline loops: CDR1 KGHDR, CDR2 SFDVKD. Here the CDR3 reads CATSTFEVGPSSYNEQFF.

CDR3 residues: CASGFGTSRYF. This sequence joins TRBV12-3 or TRBV12-4 and TRBJ2-3; lacking DNA, the TRBD2 call made by TCRdb goes unchecked. There are 11 residues in the CDR3.

V usage is TRBV5-1 and J usage is TRBJ2-1; there is no DNA to check the TCRdb D call of TRBD1. The CDR3 contains 14 residues. Germline lookup yields CDR1 SGHRS and CDR2 YFSETQ. The CDR3 loop reads CASSLGGIHNEQFF.

The V call is TRBV5-6, the J call TRBJ2-4. Germline CDR1 reads SGHDT; CDR2 reads YYEEEE. CDR3 length: 16 residues. The CDR3 sequence: CASSLASTSPKNIQYF.

The chain uses TRBV15 and TRBJ2-1. This CDR3 has 14 residues. Germline V gene sequence: CDR1 LNHNV, CDR2 YYDKDF (reference sequence). CDR3 region: CATSREPRMVEQFF.

The V and J genes are TRBV5-1 and TRBJ2-1; lacking DNA, the TRBD1 call made by TCRdb goes unchecked. The CDR3 runs to 15 residues. Germline values: CDR1 SGHRS, CDR2 YFSETQ. Here the CDR3 reads CASSLVKFGGDEQFF. The full variable domain, rest sourced from reference TRBV5-1 and TRBJ2-1, is KAGVTQTPRYLIKTRGQQVTLSCSPISGHRSVSWYQQTPGQGLQFLFEYFSETQRNKGNFPGRFSGRQFSNSRSEMNVSTLELGDSALYLCASSLVKFGGDEQFFGPGTRLTVL.

The chain links TRBV18 to TRBJ2-7. This CDR3 spans 12 amino acids. CDR1 KGHSH and CDR2 LQKENI come from the germline V gene. This chain's CDR3 is CASSADWYEQYF.

The V gene is TRBV10-3, the J gene TRBJ2-5; TCRdb outputs TRBD1, but without DNA this stays unchecked. This CDR3 is 13 amino acids long. Germline values: CDR1 ENHRY, CDR2 SYGVKD. CDR3 in amino acids: CAIRGGEQETQYF.

The rearrangement links TRBV19 to TRBJ2-5; as DNA is missing, the TRBD2 call by TCRdb cannot be tested. CDR1 is LNHDA and CDR2 is SQIVND in the germline V gene (reference sequence). CDR3 size: 16 residues. The CDR3 loop reads CASSIMGLATQETQYF.

V and J are TRBV12-3 or TRBV12-4 and TRBJ2-7; TCRdb indicates TRBD1, and absent DNA this call remains unverified. The CDR3 totals 15 residues. CDR3 sequence: CASSFNRLFSYEQYF.

The rearrangement joins TRBV24-1 to TRBJ2-1; TCRdb's D call, TRBD1, is unchecked because there is no DNA. Germline V gene data show CDR1 as KGHDR and CDR2 as SFDVKD. The CDR3 covers 16 residues. The CDR3 loop is CATSDPRAVSRSGQFF.

The chain uses TRBV30 and TRBJ2-2. The CDR3 runs to 12 residues. CDR1 GTSNPN and CDR2 SVGIG come from the germline V gene (reference sequence). The CDR3 loop is CAWSAGPGELFF.

V gene TRBV7-3 combines with J gene TRBJ2-2. The CDR3 runs to 17 residues. The germline gives CDR1 SGHTA, CDR2 FQGTGA. CDR3 in amino acids: CASSPRFGQANTGELFF.

The chain combines TRBV10-3 with TRBJ2-1; the D call of TRBD2 rests on TCRdb alone, since no DNA is present to check it. Germline V gives CDR1 ENHRY, CDR2 SYGVKD. CDR3 length: 18 amino acids. The CDR3 loop is CAISRPPLLAGVVDEQFF.

J is TRBJ2-5 and V is TRBV7-2; TCRdb names TRBD1, which stays unverified in the absence of DNA. Germline CDR1 SGHTA, CDR2 FQGNSA. This CDR3 has 12 amino acids. The CDR3 reads CASHRGRGTQYF.

This rearrangement joins TRBV7-9 to TRBJ2-1; the D call from TCRdb, TRBD1, cannot be confirmed without DNA. Germline CDR1 SEHNR, CDR2 FQNEAQ (reference sequence). CDR3 size: 16 residues. The CDR3 is CASSLESGRGGNEQFF.

V is TRBV12-3 or TRBV12-4 and J is TRBJ2-5; as DNA is missing, the TRBD2 call by TCRdb cannot be tested. CDR3 length: 17 amino acids. The CDR3 spells CASSRTSGRRGEETQYF.

The chain joins TRBV4-1 to TRBJ2-3. The V gene's germline CDR1 is MGHRA and CDR2 YSYEKL. The CDR3 runs to 16 residues. The CDR3 is CASSQGERSRSDTQYF.

This chain connects TRBV27 to TRBJ2-1. CDR1 MNHEY and CDR2 SMNVEV come from the germline V gene (reference sequence). The CDR3 totals 15 residues. The CDR3: CASSLTTGVYNEQFF.

The chain employs TRBV29-1 and TRBJ2-2; TCRdb calls TRBD1, which cannot be checked without DNA. The CDR3 sequence is 14 residues long. The germline V gene has CDR1 SQVTM and CDR2 ANQGSEA. The CDR3 loop is CSVSRTGDTGELFF.

The V and J genes are TRBV20-1 and TRBJ2-1; TCRdb's assignment of TRBD2 cannot be checked, as there is no DNA. CDR3 length equals 13 residues. Germline V gene lookup returns CDR1 DFQATT and CDR2 SNEGSKA (reference sequence). CDR3 loop: CSSQREGRGEQFF.

CDR3 sequence: CASSPLGPAGTGELFF. This rearrangement joins TRBV7-2 to TRBJ2-2; TCRdb's D gene call, TRBD2, goes unchecked for lack of DNA. CDR3 length equals 16 residues. The V gene's germline CDR1 is SGHTA and CDR2 FQGNSA.

CDR3 sequence reads: CASSPGRQSGGNQPQHF. The chain employs TRBV6-2 or TRBV6-3 and TRBJ1-5. Germline CDR1 reads MNHEY; CDR2 reads SVGEGT. The CDR3 contains 17 residues.

The chain is built from TRBV20-1 and TRBJ2-3; there is no DNA to check the TCRdb D call of TRBD2. From germline, CDR1 is DFQATT and CDR2 SNEGSKA (reference sequence). The CDR3 runs 14 residues. CDR3 loop: CSAGLRENTDTQYF.

The rearrangement joins TRBV11-2 to TRBJ1-2. Per the germline V gene, CDR1 is SGHAT and CDR2 is FQNNGV. The length of the CDR3 is 12 residues. The CDR3 sequence is CASSLGQFGYTF.